These 24 T cell receptor beta chains were all obtained from the same sample, sequenced in a study of control samples from healthy donors and cancer patients. The assay was immunoSEQ multiplex PCR, and TCRdb's table has in-frame clones only and misses some. The sample lists about 120,000 clones, more than 75% occurring once. Sample: PBMCs. These receptors were obtained from a woman aged 55-70 years with lung cancer.

The chain recombines TRBV5-1 with TRBJ2-5; no reliable D call. Germline V CDR1 and CDR2: SGHRS, YFSETQ. This CDR3 contains 12 residues. V lost 3 bases and J 5 bases, leaving 8 bases between the germline ends. CDR3 sequence: CASSSGRETQYF. The CDR3 nucleotides are TGCGCCAGCAGCTCTGGTCGGGAGACCCAGTACTTC.

This clone occurred once. CDR3 sequence reads: CASSLVSGGEQFF. Written as DNA, the CDR3 is TGTGCCAGCAGCTTGGTTTCAGGGGGTGAGCAGTTCTTC. This chain joins TRBV5-4 and TRBJ2-1; the match to TRBD1 covers 7 bases. Germline CDR1 reads SGHNT; CDR2 reads YYREEE (reference sequence). V lost 0 bases, J lost 9 bases, and 3 bases stayed unmatched. The CDR3 runs to 13 residues. Using reference TRBV5-4 and TRBJ2-1 for the parts outside the CDR3, the full variable domain is ETGVTQSPTHLIKTRGQQVTLRCSSQSGHNTVSWYQQALGQGPQFIFQYYREEENGRGNFPPRFSGLQFPNYSSELNVNALELDDSALYLCASSLVSGGEQFFGPGTRLTVL.

This sequence joins TRBV3-1 (or the pseudogene TRBV3-2) and TRBJ2-7; D is uncertain. This CDR3 spans 13 amino acids. Trimming took 0 bases from V and 7 from J, leaving 10 bases between them. Germline assignment: CDR1 LGHDT and CDR2 YNNKEL (reference sequence). CDR3 DNA: TGTGCCAGCAGCCAAGATCCGAAAGCAGAGCAGTACTTC. This sequence encodes CASSQDPKAEQYF.

The chain uses TRBV5-1 and TRBJ1-1; D unclear. The V gene lost 1 base and the J gene lost 3 bases, with 10 bases spanning the gap. Germline CDR1 is SGHRS and CDR2 is YFSETQ. CDR3 size: 14 residues. In DNA, the CDR3 is TGCGCCAGCAGCTTGACAAGCCGGGACACTGAAGCTTTCTTT. Protein product: CASSLTSRDTEAFF.

The DNA of the CDR3 is TGCGCCAGCAGCCAAGAATCCGGGACTAGCGGGACCCAGTACTTC. Translation: CASSQESGTSGTQYF. The V and J genes are TRBV4-1 and TRBJ2-5, with 11 bases lining up with TRBD2. CDR1 and CDR2 (germline): MGHRA, YSYEKL. The junction had 4 bases not matched to a gene; V was cut back by 0 bases and J by 7 bases. This CDR3 is 15 amino acids long.

This clone appeared a few times. The V gene is TRBV27, the J gene TRBJ1-4; D is unresolved. CDR3 length equals 16 residues. The V gene's germline CDR1 is MNHEY and CDR2 SMNVEV (reference sequence). V was clipped by 6 bases and J by 4 bases, with 18 bases between them. CDR3 in DNA: TGTGCCAGCAGCCCTCTCTTCCGGGCCAGTAATGAAAAACTGTTTTTT. Translation: CASSPLFRASNEKLFF.

This clone came up once. The chain employs TRBV11-2 and TRBJ2-1, with 7 bases identical to TRBD1. J lost 7 bases, V lost 5 bases, and 11 bases had no gene match. The CDR3 length is 15 residues. In germline, CDR1 is SGHAT, CDR2 FQNNGV. CDR3 DNA sequence: TGTGCCAGCAGCGTCGGGACAGTGGACCCGAATGAGCAGTTCTTC. Protein: CASSVGTVDPNEQFF.

This chain uses TRBV15 with TRBJ2-1; D is ambiguous. This CDR3 is built from 18 residues. V was cut by 0 bases and J by 2 bases, with 17 bases left in between. The germline V gene has CDR1 LNHNV and CDR2 YYDKDF (reference sequence). CDR3: CATSRDPLGSGAYNEQFF. The CDR3 region has the DNA TGTGCCACCAGCAGAGACCCCTTAGGGTCTGGGGCCTACAATGAGCAGTTCTTC.

This chain joins TRBV7-2 and TRBJ1-3; a possible D gene is TRBD1 (5 bases). CDR3 length: 15 residues. Germline V gives CDR1 SGHTA, CDR2 FQGNSA. The V gene lost 6 bases and the J gene lost 0 bases, with 12 bases spanning the gap. In nucleotides, the CDR3 is TGTGCCAGCAGGCGGGACTGGAGCTCTGGAAACACCATATATTTT. Encoded protein: CASRRDWSSGNTIYF.

This chain connects TRBV4-1 to TRBJ1-1; D not certain. V lost 0 bases to trimming and J lost 2 bases, with 7 bases between them. CDR1 and CDR2 (germline): MGHRA, YSYEKL. The CDR3 is 14 amino acids. DNA of the CDR3: TGCGCCAGCAGCCAAGAGGGTCGAAACACTGAAGCTTTCTTT. It is translated as CASSQEGRNTEAFF.

V usage is TRBV19 and J usage is TRBJ1-1; the D is unclear. Germline loops: CDR1 LNHDA, CDR2 SQIVND (reference sequence). Trimming took 7 bases from V and 2 from J, leaving 11 bases between them. This CDR3 has 13 amino acids. The CDR3 is CASTTSFNTEAFF. CDR3 nucleotides: TGTGCCAGTACGACTTCTTTTAACACTGAAGCTTTCTTT.

V is TRBV18 and J is TRBJ2-5; TRBD2 matches 11 bases. Germline CDR1 is KGHSH and CDR2 is LQKENI. This CDR3 spans 17 amino acids. The trim removed 2 bases at V and 2 bases at J, leaving 7 bases unmatched. The CDR3 region is CASSPWVGTSGQETQYF. DNA for the CDR3: TGTGCCAGCTCACCATGGGTCGGGACTAGCGGACAAGAGACCCAGTACTTC.

J is TRBJ2-6 and V is TRBV5-3, with D perhaps TRBD1 (6 bases). TRBV5-3 is an ORF; its function is uncertain. V was clipped by 8 bases and J by 0 bases, with 21 bases between them. The CDR3 contains 18 residues. The chain's CDR3 is CASSPARDISSGANVLTF. CDR3 DNA sequence: TGTGCCAGTTCTCCCGCCAGGGACATCAGCTCTGGGGCCAACGTCCTGACTTTC.

This clone was recorded once. The J gene is TRBJ2-6, the V gene TRBV10-3, with D perhaps TRBD2 (7 bases). The germline V gene has CDR1 ENHRY and CDR2 SYGVKD. V lost 2 bases, J lost 3 bases, and 17 bases lay in between. The CDR3 spans 18 residues. CDR3 DNA sequence: TGTGCCATCAGTGAGCCTGAGGGAGGGGGGAATGGGGCCAACGTCCTGACTTTC. It translates to CAISEPEGGGNGANVLTF.

This sequence joins TRBV25-1 and TRBJ2-3; the D gene could be TRBD1 or TRBD2 (5 bases each). The CDR3 has 13 residues. Per the germline V gene, CDR1 is MGHDK and CDR2 is SYGVNS. With 1 base removed from V and 6 bases from J, the gap between germline ends came to 8 bases. The CDR3 bases are TGTGCCAGCAGTGAATCGTGGGGGGATACGCAGTATTTT. Protein product: CASSESWGDTQYF.

This chain joins TRBV19 and TRBJ2-7, with 12 bases fitting TRBD1. CDR3 size: 15 residues. CDR1 is LNHDA, CDR2 SQIVND, per germline (reference sequence). The J segment lost 6 bases and the V segment lost 1 base, leaving 4 bases of the junction unmatched. In nucleotides, the CDR3 is TGTGCCAGTAGTATAGGAGGGACAGGGGGCGTCGAGCAGTACTTC. Protein: CASSIGGTGGVEQYF.

The CDR3: CASSEGTVFSYNEQFF. The CDR3 DNA reads as TGCGCCAGCAGCGAGGGGACGGTTTTCTCCTACAATGAGCAGTTCTTC. J is TRBJ2-1 and V is TRBV5-1; the D gene could be TRBD1 or TRBD2 (5 bases each). The CDR3 is 16 amino acids. The V gene's germline CDR1 is SGHRS and CDR2 YFSETQ. V was pared by 4 bases and J by 0 bases, with 14 bases between. The full variable domain, rest sourced from reference TRBV5-1 and TRBJ2-1, is KAGVTQTPRYLIKTRGQQVTLSCSPISGHRSVSWYQQTPGQGLQFLFEYFSETQRNKGNFPGRFSGRQFSNSRSEMNVSTLELGDSALYLCASSEGTVFSYNEQFFGPGTRLTVL.

V is TRBV11-3 and J is TRBJ1-1, with D maybe TRBD1 (5 bases). Trimming cost V 6 bases and J 1 base, with 9 bases left between them. The CDR3 is 13 residues long. CDR1 is SGHNT and CDR2 is YENEEA in the germline V gene. The DNA of the CDR3 is TGTGCCAGCAGGTTCGGGACGAACACTGAAGCTTTCTTT. It specifies CASRFGTNTEAFF.

The rearrangement uses TRBV28 and TRBJ1-5; D is unresolved. The CDR3 is 12 residues long. Germline V gene data show CDR1 as MDHEN and CDR2 as SYDVKM. Trimming pared 5 bases from V and 7 bases from J, leaving 9 bases between. The CDR3 bases are TGTGCCAGCAGTACACTCAACCAGCCCCAGCATTTT. Translation gives CASSTLNQPQHF.

The chain combines TRBV4-1 with TRBJ2-1; the D gene is possibly TRBD2 (6 bases). Germline CDR1 is MGHRA and CDR2 is YSYEKL. The CDR3 is 14 amino acids. Trimming shortened V by 2 bases and J by 7 bases, and 12 bases separated the two germline ends. The CDR3 here is CASSQLRLGNEQFF. In nucleotides, the CDR3 is TGCGCCAGCAGCCAACTCCGACTAGGAAATGAGCAGTTCTTC.

V gene TRBV5-6 combines with J gene TRBJ1-3, with no clear D. Germline V gene lookup returns CDR1 SGHDT and CDR2 YYEEEE. This CDR3 contains 16 residues. The ends were cut back, 4 bases at V and 0 bases at J, with 14 bases in the middle. The CDR3 loop reads CASSAQASFSGNTIYF. The CDR3 DNA sequence: TGTGCCAGCAGCGCCCAGGCCTCCTTCTCTGGAAACACCATATATTTT.

This clone was recorded a few times. The chain combines TRBV13 with TRBJ2-4, with TRBD2 identical over 9 bases. The ends lost 6 bases at V and 5 bases at J; junction bases unmatched: 8. The CDR3 is made up of 15 amino acids. Germline V CDR1 and CDR2: PRHDT, FYEKMQ (reference sequence). CDR3 region: CASSLTTSGENIQYF. In DNA form, the CDR3 reads TGTGCCAGCAGTCTAACGACTAGCGGAGAAAACATTCAGTACTTC.

The chain couples TRBV5-6 to TRBJ2-7, with D perhaps matching TRBD1 or TRBD2 (6 bases each). Between the trimmed V and J ends, which lost 0 bases and 3 bases, there was a span of 13 bases. CDR3 length: 15 amino acids. Germline V lookup: CDR1 SGHDT, CDR2 YYEEEE. CDR3 loop: CASSLGPGAIYEQYF. In nucleotides, the CDR3 is TGTGCCAGCAGCTTGGGTCCGGGGGCAATCTACGAGCAGTACTTC.

The V and J genes are TRBV12-3 or TRBV12-4 and TRBJ1-1; TRBD1 matches 11 bases. Trimming cost V 6 bases and J 7 bases; bases outside gene matches: 1. The CDR3 sequence is 12 residues long. CDR3: CASRGQGGEAFF. In DNA form, the CDR3 reads TGTGCCAGCAGGGGACAGGGGGGTGAAGCTTTCTTT.